These 13 T cell receptor beta chains were all obtained from the same sample, sequenced in a study of T cells in Graves' hyperthyroidism and ophthalmopathy. Amplification of TCR beta CDR3 regions was performed using RNA transcripts as template. First-round RT-PCR targeting the TCR CDR3 was performed with the HTBI primer set. A single record per CDR3 protein comes from TCRdb applying MiXCR to the multiplex PCR reads. The data show over 700,000 distinct CDR3 sequences, roughly a third seen once. Material: blood. The receptor source for this set is a woman in her forties with Graves' hyperthyroidism.

The sample holds a few counts of this clonotype. This sequence joins TRBV5-1 and TRBJ1-2; D may be TRBD1 (5 bases). This CDR3 contains 15 residues. The germline V gene encodes CDR1 SGHRS and CDR2 YFSETQ. With 0 bases removed from V and 8 bases from J, the gap between germline ends came to 17 bases. The CDR3 DNA is TGCGCCAGCAGCTTGGTGGTCAGGGAGTCGTCCGGCTACACCTTC. Translated: CASSLVVRESSGYTF.

This chain uses TRBV12-3 or TRBV12-4 with TRBJ2-7; TRBD1 matches 7 bases. This CDR3 is built from 12 residues. Germline trimming cut 7 bases from V and 9 bases from J; bases unmatched to any gene: 9. CDR3 protein: CASTRRQGRQYF. The DNA for the CDR3 is TGTGCCAGCACCCGGAGACAGGGCCGGCAGTACTTC.

This clonotype has ten or more counts. The chain uses TRBV12-3 or TRBV12-4 and TRBJ1-4; the D is unclear. CDR3 length equals 15 residues. The germline V and J ends were trimmed by 6 bases and 5 bases, with 16 bases remaining between them. The CDR3 DNA reads as TGTGCCAGCAGCCTCTCAGGACGAGGGAATGAAAAACTGTTTTTT. It yields the protein CASSLSGRGNEKLFF.

This clonotype has at least ten counts. The V and J genes are TRBV6-6 and TRBJ1-5; D gene uncertain. This CDR3 comprises 12 residues. Trimming removed 2 bases from V and 9 bases from J, with 8 bases in between. Germline V gene sequence: CDR1 MNHNY, CDR2 SVGAGI (reference sequence). The chain's CDR3 is CASSYTEGPQHF. CDR3 in DNA: TGTGCCAGCAGTTACACGGAAGGGCCCCAGCATTTT.

The CDR3 DNA reads as TGTGCCACAAGGACTAGCGGGGGGGCATTTGGAAACACCATATATTTT. Encoded protein: CATRTSGGAFGNTIYF. This chain uses TRBV25-1 with TRBJ1-3; D might be TRBD1 (6 bases). V dropped 10 bases and J dropped 3 bases, with 22 bases sitting between them. Germline V lookup: CDR1 MGHDK, CDR2 SYGVNS. The CDR3 length is 16 residues.

This clonotype turned up a few times. The rearrangement links TRBV4-3 to TRBJ2-5, with D possibly being TRBD1 (6 bases). CDR3 size: 16 residues. CDR1 is LGHNA and CDR2 is YSLEER in the germline V gene. Trimming removed 1 base from V and 3 bases from J, with 15 bases in between. The chain's CDR3 is CASSQGGGSAKETQYF. Here the CDR3 DNA reads TGCGCCAGCAGCCAAGGAGGGGGTAGTGCCAAAGAGACCCAGTACTTC.

In its sample, this clonotype was seen many times. One junction end does not reproduce the germline sequence, and a read error may be involved. This sequence joins TRBV7-7 and TRBJ2-2; 8 bases map to TRBD2. Germline CDR1 SSHAT, CDR2 FNYEAQ (reference sequence). The CDR3 totals 17 residues. The CDR3: CASSRSFSGINTGELFF. Here the CDR3 DNA reads TGTGCTAGCAGCCGTTCCTTTAGCGGGATTAACACCGGGGAGCTGTTTTTT.

Notes on this clonotype: This may stem from a read error, because a much larger clone lies one nucleotide away. The final CDR3 position lacks the conserved phenylalanine or tryptophan, pointing to a likely read error. The J gene is TRBJ1-2, the V gene TRBV6-9, with 9 bases matching TRBD1. Per germline, CDR1 MNHGY and CDR2 SVAAGI. V was pared by 10 bases and J by 8 bases, with 8 bases of the junction left unmatched. The CDR3 has 12 amino acids. The CDR3 sequence: CAIEQGADGYTL. For the CDR3, the DNA is TGTGCCATCGAACAGGGGGCGGACGGCTACACCCTC.

At least ten counts were recorded for this clonotype. The gene calls are TRBV20-1 and TRBJ1-1; D uncertain. Germline V lookup: CDR1 DFQATT, CDR2 SNEGSKA (reference sequence). The CDR3 is made up of 11 amino acids. This CDR3 is CSCLWNTEAFF. In nucleotides, the CDR3 is TGCAGCTGCCTTTGGAACACTGAAGCTTTCTTT.

This clonotype has at least ten counts. CDR3 residues: CASSPWGNTEAFF. The CDR3 DNA follows: TGTGCCAGCAGCCCTTGGGGGAACACTGAAGCTTTCTTT. The J gene is TRBJ1-1, the V gene TRBV25-1; D remains ambiguous. This CDR3 region has 13 residues. The germline V and J ends were trimmed by 6 bases and 1 base, with 9 bases remaining between them. In germline, CDR1 is MGHDK, CDR2 SYGVNS.

The chain couples TRBV20-1 to TRBJ1-1, with D possibly matching TRBD1 (6 bases). Germline V CDR1 and CDR2: DFQATT, SNEGSKA (reference sequence). V was trimmed by 6 bases and J by 2 bases, leaving 13 bases between them. The CDR3 covers 13 residues. The CDR3 here is CSAGGDINTEAFF. The CDR3 nucleotides are TGCAGTGCCGGGGGGGACATAAACACTGAAGCTTTCTTT.

The chain recombines TRBV7-2 with TRBJ2-7; D gene ambiguous. The CDR3 covers 13 residues. V lost 5 bases to trimming and J lost 7 bases, with 15 bases between them. Looked up from germline, CDR1 is SGHTA and CDR2 is FQGNSA. Written as DNA, the CDR3 is TGTGCCAGCAGCGCTCGCTCCTACAATGAGCAGTACTTC. Protein product: CASSARSYNEQYF.

This clonotype was found a few times. This chain joins TRBV4-1 and TRBJ1-1; D is unclear. The CDR3 has 13 amino acids. Germline-derived CDR1 and CDR2 are MGHRA and YSYEKL. The germline V and J ends were trimmed by 4 bases and 6 bases, with 12 bases remaining between them. DNA for the CDR3: TGCGCCAGCAGCCCCCGATCCGAATCTGAAGCTTTCTTT. This encodes CASSPRSESEAFF.